This TCR beta chain was identified in a study of T-cell reconstitution after alpha-beta-depleted transplantation in children. The junction had 7 bases not matched to a gene; V was cut back by 6 bases and J by 13 bases. The CDR3 is made up of 13 amino acids. In germline, CDR1 is MNHNS, CDR2 SASEGT. Regarding the study as a whole: By about two months after transplant, alpha-beta T cells reportedly arose from several hundred graft clones that had expanded.

Regarding this clonotype: Its specificity is unknown.

Unique molecular identifiers were incorporated when the TCRbeta library was constructed. In TCRdb, the PCR reads were re-called with MiXCR into one record per CDR3 protein. The table includes about 900,000 distinct CDR3 sequences, around 30% detected once. Specimen: PBMCs, mostly from graft donor cells, collected 360 days after TCRalphabeta/CD19-depleted stem cell transplant. The sequence derives from a boy in the first two years of life who had a stem cell transplant for SCID, so the T cells may come from the graft donor. This rearrangement joins TRBV6-1 to TRBJ1-6; 9 bases map to TRBD1. The CDR3 coding sequence is TGTGCCAGCAGAGGACAGGGGTGGGTCCCCCTCCACTTT. Amino acids: CASRGQGWVPLHF.